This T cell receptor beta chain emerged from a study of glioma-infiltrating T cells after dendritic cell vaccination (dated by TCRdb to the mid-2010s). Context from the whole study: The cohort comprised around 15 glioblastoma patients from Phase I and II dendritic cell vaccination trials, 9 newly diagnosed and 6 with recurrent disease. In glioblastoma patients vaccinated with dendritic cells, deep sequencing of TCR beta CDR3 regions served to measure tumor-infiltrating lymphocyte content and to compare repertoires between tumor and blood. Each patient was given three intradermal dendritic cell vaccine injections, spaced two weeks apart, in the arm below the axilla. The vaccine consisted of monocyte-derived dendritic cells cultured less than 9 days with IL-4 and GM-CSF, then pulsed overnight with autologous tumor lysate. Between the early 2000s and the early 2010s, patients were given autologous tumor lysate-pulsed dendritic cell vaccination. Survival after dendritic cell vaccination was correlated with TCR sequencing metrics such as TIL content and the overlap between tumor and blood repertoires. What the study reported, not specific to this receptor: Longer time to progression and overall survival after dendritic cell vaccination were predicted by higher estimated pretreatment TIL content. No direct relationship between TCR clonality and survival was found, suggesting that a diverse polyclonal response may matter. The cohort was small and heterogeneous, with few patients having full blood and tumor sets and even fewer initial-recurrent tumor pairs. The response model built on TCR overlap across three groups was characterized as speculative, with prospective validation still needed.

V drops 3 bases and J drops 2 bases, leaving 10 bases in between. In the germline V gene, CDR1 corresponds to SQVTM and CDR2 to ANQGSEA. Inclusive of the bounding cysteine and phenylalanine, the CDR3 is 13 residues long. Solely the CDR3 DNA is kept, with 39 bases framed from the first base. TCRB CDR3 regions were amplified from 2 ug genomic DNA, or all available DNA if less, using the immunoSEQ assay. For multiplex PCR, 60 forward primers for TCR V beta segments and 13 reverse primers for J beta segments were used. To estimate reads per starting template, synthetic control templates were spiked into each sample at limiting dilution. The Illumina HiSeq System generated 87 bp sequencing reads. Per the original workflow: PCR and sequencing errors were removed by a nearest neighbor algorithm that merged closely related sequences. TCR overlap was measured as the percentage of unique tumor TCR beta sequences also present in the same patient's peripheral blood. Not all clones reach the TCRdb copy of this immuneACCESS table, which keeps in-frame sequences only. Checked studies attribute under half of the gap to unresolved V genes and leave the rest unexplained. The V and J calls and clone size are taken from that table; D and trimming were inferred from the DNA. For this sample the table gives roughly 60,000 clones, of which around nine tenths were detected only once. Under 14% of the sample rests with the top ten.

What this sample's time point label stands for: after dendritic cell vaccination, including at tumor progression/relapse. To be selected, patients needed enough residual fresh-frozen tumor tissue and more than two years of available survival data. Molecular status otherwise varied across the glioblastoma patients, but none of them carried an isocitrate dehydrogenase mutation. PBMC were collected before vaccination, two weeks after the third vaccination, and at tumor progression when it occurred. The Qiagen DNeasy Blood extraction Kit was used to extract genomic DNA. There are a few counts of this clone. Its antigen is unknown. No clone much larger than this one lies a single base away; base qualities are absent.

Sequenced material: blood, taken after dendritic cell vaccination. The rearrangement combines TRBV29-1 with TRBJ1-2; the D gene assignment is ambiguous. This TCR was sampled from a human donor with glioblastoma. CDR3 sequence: CSVEELANYGYTF. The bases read TGCAGCGTTGAGGAGTTGGCCAACTATGGCTACACCTTC. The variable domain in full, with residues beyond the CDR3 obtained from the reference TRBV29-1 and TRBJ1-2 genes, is SAVISQKPSRDICQRGTSLTIQCQVDSQVTMMFWYRQQPGQSLTLIATANQGSEATYESGFVIDKFPISRPNLTFSTLTVSNMSPEDSSIYLCSVEELANYGYTFGSGTRLTVV.